These T cell receptor beta chains were read from a single sample in a study of cytomegalovirus exposure and HLA in healthy donors. Using immunoSEQ multiplex PCR, the repertoire was profiled, and TCRdb retains in-frame clones only, with some absent. This table holds about 130,000 clones, under 10% found once. Material for sequencing was PBMCs. All receptors come from a woman aged 35 to 49 in good health and CMV-seropositive. Both conserved end residues are part of each CDR3. The order of the fields is J gene, D gene, V gene, clone size, CDR3 protein, CDR3 DNA. A D gene is named only where the DNA matches it firmly. Rows may omit the clone size; those that give it use once, few, many or a size class.

TRBJ2-2 | TRBD2 | TRBV6-1 | NA | CASSDQTSGGYSANTGELFF | TGTGCCAGCAGTGATCAGACTAGCGGGGGATATTCTGCGAACACCGGGGAGCTGTTTTTT
TRBJ1-2 | NA | TRBV15 | few | CATSRREAAGAGYTF | TGTGCCACCAGCAGAAGGGAAGCTGCAGGGGCTGGCTACACCTTC
TRBJ1-2 | TRBD1 | TRBV18 | few | CASSPIRDRGRMDYGYTF | TGTGCCAGCTCACCGATACGGGACAGGGGGCGCATGGACTATGGCTACACCTTC
TRBJ1-2 | TRBD1 | TRBV19 | NA | CASIGTAPRYGYTF | TGTGCCAGTATAGGGACAGCTCCAAGGTATGGCTACACCTTC
TRBJ2-1 | TRBD2 | TRBV7-2 | NA | CASSLALAGGASYNEQFF | TGTGCCAGCAGCTTAGCACTAGCGGGGGGGGCCTCCTACAATGAGCAGTTCTTC
TRBJ2-7 | NA | TRBV7-2 | few | CASSIAGPAYEQYF | TGTGCCAGCAGCATCGCAGGGCCCGCCTACGAGCAGTACTTC
TRBJ2-5 | NA | TRBV5-8 | few | CASSLQGSSKQETQYF | TGTGCCAGCAGCTTACAGGGTTCCTCAAAGCAAGAGACCCAGTACTTC
TRBJ1-5 | NA | TRBV2 | few | CASSDREGQPQHF | TGTGCCAGCAGTGACAGGGAGGGTCAGCCCCAGCATTTT
TRBJ2-7 | TRBD1 | TRBV5-6 | few | CASSFTGGSYEQYF | TGTGCCAGCAGCTTTACAGGGGGCTCGTACGAGCAGTACTTC
TRBJ1-6 | NA | TRBV5-6 | few | CASSQIDFPNSPLHF | TGTGCCAGCAGTCAGATCGACTTCCCCAATTCACCCCTCCACTTT
TRBJ2-5 | TRBD2 | TRBV2 | NA | CASSRTSRGETQYF | TGTGCCAGCAGTCGGACTAGCCGAGGGGAGACCCAGTACTTC
TRBJ1-1 | NA | TRBV19 | few | CASSIASGYTEAFF | TGTGCCAGTAGTATAGCATCAGGGTACACTGAAGCTTTCTTT
TRBJ2-3 | TRBD2 | TRBV5-1 | NA | CASSNSGGPKQDTQYF | TGCGCCAGCAGCAATAGCGGGGGCCCTAAGCAAGATACGCAGTATTTT
TRBJ2-7 | TRBD1 | TRBV5-1 | few | CASSWTGEPYEQYF | TGCGCCAGCAGCTGGACAGGGGAACCCTACGAGCAGTACTTC
TRBJ2-2 | TRBD2 | TRBV9 | NA | CASSLAGVPNTGELFF | TGTGCCAGCAGCTTAGCGGGAGTACCGAACACCGGGGAGCTGTTTTTT
TRBJ1-1 | NA | TRBV6-5 | NA | CASIDRGTEAFF | TGTGCCAGCATTGATCGAGGGACTGAAGCTTTCTTT
TRBJ2-1 | NA | TRBV5-1 | few | CASSLIGAYNEQFF | TGCGCCAGCAGCTTAATCGGGGCCTACAATGAGCAGTTCTTC
TRBJ1-3 | TRBD1 | TRBV19 | few | CASSIRTGTLPGNTIYF | TGTGCCAGTAGTATCCGGACAGGGACTCTTCCTGGAAACACCATATATTTT
TRBJ2-5 | TRBD2 | TRBV25-1 | few | CACTSGGSQETQYF | TGTGCCTGCACTAGCGGGGGTTCACAAGAGACCCAGTACTTC
TRBJ1-1 | NA | TRBV19 | NA | CASSTRGLIINAFF | TGTGCCAGTAGTACAAGGGGCCTCATAATTAATGCTTTCTTT
TRBJ1-2 | NA | TRBV5-1 | NA | CASSPDRASNYGYTF | TGCGCCAGCAGCCCCGACAGAGCTTCTAACTATGGCTACACCTTC
TRBJ2-7 | NA | TRBV29-1 | NA | CSVAGLNYEQYF | TGCAGCGTTGCGGGGTTGAACTACGAGCAGTACTTC
TRBJ2-3 | NA | TRBV18 | few | CASSPTRRSTDTQYF | TGTGCCAGCTCACCTACGAGGCGGAGCACAGATACGCAGTATTTT
TRBJ2-7 | TRBD1 | TRBV5-1 | few | CASQSGTGGAEQYF | TGCGCCAGCCAATCCGGGACAGGGGGCGCCGAGCAGTACTTC
TRBJ2-7 | NA | TRBV18 | NA | CASSPWAGEQYF | TGTGCCAGCTCACCATGGGCGGGCGAGCAGTACTTC
TRBJ2-4 | TRBD2 | TRBV7-9 | once | CASSPLTSSFNIQYF | TGTGCCAGCAGCCCACTGACTAGCTCGTTCAACATTCAGTACTTC
TRBJ1-1 | NA | TRBV15 | few | CATSRELFTEAFF | TGTGCCACCAGCAGAGAGTTATTTACTGAAGCTTTCTTT
TRBJ1-6 | NA | TRBV5-1 | NA | CASSSGGLSYNSPLHF | TGCGCCAGCAGCTCCGGGGGACTCTCCTATAATTCACCCCTCCACTTT